The 16 T cell receptor beta chains in this list originate from one sample, sequenced in a study of long-term antiretroviral therapy in people with HIV. With survey level as its setting, the immunoSEQ assay was v3.0. Clones were read by immunoSEQ multiplex PCR, and TCRdb kept only the in-frame ones, dropping some. The sample carries about 20,000 clones, approximately 80% recorded once. The input for sequencing was unsorted PBMCs, taken 0.2 years after starting antiretroviral therapy. The receptor source for this set is a woman aged 40-49 years with HIV.

DNA for the CDR3: TGCGCCAGCAGCTTATCGGGCGGTGGAAACACCATATATTTT. Translated, it gives CASSLSGGGNTIYF. The chain recombines TRBV5-1 with TRBJ1-3, with D hard to call. This CDR3 has 14 residues. Germline CDR1 is SGHRS and CDR2 is YFSETQ. The germline V and J ends were trimmed by 2 bases and 3 bases, with 9 bases remaining between them.

The chain uses TRBV4-2 and TRBJ2-7; D is perhaps TRBD2 (6 bases). Germline CDR1 LGHNA, CDR2 YNFKEQ. CDR3 length: 16 amino acids. The germline V and J ends were trimmed by 2 bases and 0 bases, with 14 bases remaining between them. The CDR3 reads CASSQFPLGSSYEQYF. The CDR3 DNA is TGTGCCAGCAGCCAATTTCCCCTCGGGAGCTCCTACGAGCAGTACTTC.

V gene TRBV7-2 combines with J gene TRBJ2-7; 11 bases are shared with TRBD2. J gave up 6 bases and V 6 bases, and 7 bases lay outside the gene matches. This CDR3 spans 14 amino acids. The germline V gene has CDR1 SGHTA and CDR2 FQGNSA. The CDR3: CASRQTSGEGEQYF. In DNA, the CDR3 is TGTGCCAGCAGACAGACTAGCGGGGAGGGCGAGCAGTACTTC.

V is TRBV11-2 and J is TRBJ1-5; no reliable D call. With 3 bases removed from V and 2 bases from J, the gap between germline ends came to 5 bases. CDR3 length: 13 residues. Germline CDR1 and CDR2: SGHAT and FQNNGV. The CDR3 nucleotides read TGTGCCAGCAGCTTCGGACGCAATCAGCCCCAGCATTTT. Amino acid sequence: CASSFGRNQPQHF.

The gene calls are TRBV19 and TRBJ2-2, with D possibly matching TRBD1 (5 bases). Germline V CDR1 and CDR2: LNHDA, SQIVND (reference sequence). V lost 7 bases and J lost 4, with 10 bases in between. The CDR3 spans 13 residues. CDR3 nucleotide sequence: TGTGCCAGTAAGAGGCAGGGCACCGGGGAGCTGTTTTTT. Its protein product is CASKRQGTGELFF. Looking up the rest from reference TRBV19 and TRBJ2-2 gives the full variable domain: DGGITQSPKYLFRKEGQNVTLSCEQNLNHDAMYWYRQDPGQGLRLIYYSQIVNDFQKGDIAEGYSVSREKKESFPLTVTSAQKNPTAFYLCASKRQGTGELFFGEGSRLTVL.

The rearrangement uses TRBV5-1 and TRBJ2-3; 7 bases agree with TRBD2. Germline values: CDR1 SGHRS, CDR2 YFSETQ. Trimming took 5 bases from V and 0 from J; bases not matched to a gene: 12. This CDR3 spans 17 amino acids. The CDR3 here is CASSRGSSGTSTDTQYF. The CDR3 region has the DNA TGCGCCAGCAGTCGCGGGTCTAGCGGAACGAGCACAGATACGCAGTATTTT. The full variable domain, in which reference TRBV5-1 and TRBJ2-3 provide the parts outside the CDR3, is KAGVTQTPRYLIKTRGQQVTLSCSPISGHRSVSWYQQTPGQGLQFLFEYFSETQRNKGNFPGRFSGRQFSNSRSEMNVSTLELGDSALYLCASSRGSSGTSTDTQYFGPGTRLTVL.

The J gene is TRBJ1-6, the V gene TRBV11-3; D is possibly TRBD1 (5 bases). V lost 5 bases and J 12 bases, leaving 8 bases between the germline ends. This CDR3 region has 11 residues. Germline loops: CDR1 SGHNT, CDR2 YENEEA. This CDR3 reads CASSAGVPLHF. The CDR3 DNA is TGTGCCAGCAGCGCGGGGGTACCCCTCCACTTT. Drawing the rest from reference TRBV11-3 and TRBJ1-6, the complete variable domain is EAGVVQSPRYKIIEKKQPVAFWCNPISGHNTLYWYLQNLGQGPELLIRYENEEAVDDSQLPKDRFSAERLKGVDSTLKIQPAELGDSAVYLCASSAGVPLHFGNGTRLTVT.

The chain links TRBV6-1 to TRBJ2-7; 9 nucleotides match TRBD1. Germline CDR1 and CDR2: MNHNS and SASEGT. V shed 6 bases, J shed 4 bases, and the junction held 4 bases outside the gene matches. The CDR3 is 13 amino acids. The CDR3 spells CASRGTGMYEQYF. As DNA, the CDR3 is TGTGCCAGCAGAGGGACAGGGATGTACGAGCAGTACTTC.

The chain has TRBV9 and TRBJ1-1; no reliable D call. This CDR3 comprises 13 residues. The germline V gene has CDR1 SGDLS and CDR2 YYNGEE. Trimming left V 0 bases short and J 4 bases short, with 7 bases between. The CDR3 region is CASSVVDGTEAFF. The CDR3 DNA follows: TGTGCCAGCAGCGTAGTGGACGGCACTGAAGCTTTCTTT.

The rearrangement links TRBV9 to TRBJ1-1; possibly TRBD1 for D (6 bases). V lost 4 bases and J lost 1, with 11 bases in between. CDR3 length: 14 amino acids. Germline lookup yields CDR1 SGDLS and CDR2 YYNGEE. The CDR3 DNA is TGTGCCAGCAGCCTTAGAGGGGGGAACACTGAAGCTTTCTTT. As protein: CASSLRGGNTEAFF.

The chain couples TRBV30 to TRBJ1-1; D unresolved. Germline V gene lookup returns CDR1 GTSNPN and CDR2 SVGIG (reference sequence). The V end was cut by 3 bases, the J end by 5 bases, with 16 bases between. This CDR3 is built from 14 residues. The DNA for the CDR3 is TGTGCCTGGAGGGGCGAGGGTACGGGGACTGAAGCTTTCTTT. Amino acids: CAWRGEGTGTEAFF.

The J gene is TRBJ1-2, the V gene TRBV5-8; D gene uncertain. The V gene's germline CDR1 is SGHTS and CDR2 YDEGEE. The CDR3 runs to 12 residues. Trimming cost V 1 base and J 5 bases, with 6 bases left between them. DNA for the CDR3: TGTGCCAGCAGCTTGTCCGGGTATGGCTACACCTTC. Encoded protein: CASSLSGYGYTF.

This chain links TRBV11-2 with TRBJ2-5, with 13 bases identical to TRBD2. The CDR3 contains 17 residues. Germline V gene data show CDR1 as SGHAT and CDR2 as FQNNGV. V dropped 1 base and J dropped 5; count of bases not matched to a gene: 7. The DNA for the CDR3 is TGTGCCAGCAGCTTAGGGTTACTAGCGGGGGGGAGTGAGACCCAGTACTTC. Translation gives CASSLGLLAGGSETQYF.

The chain has TRBV19 and TRBJ1-1; 10 nucleotides match TRBD1. The CDR3 extends over 14 amino acids. Germline V lookup: CDR1 LNHDA, CDR2 SQIVND (reference sequence). V dropped 7 bases and J dropped 6; count of bases not matched to a gene: 8. The CDR3 nucleotides are TGTGCCAGTACCACGACAGGGGGCGTTTCTGAAGCTTTCTTT. It is translated as CASTTTGGVSEAFF.

The chain couples TRBV15 to TRBJ2-7; D gene unclear. This CDR3 has 10 residues. Per germline, CDR1 LNHNV and CDR2 YYDKDF (reference sequence). Trimming cost V 6 bases and J 3 bases, with 3 bases left between them. The DNA of the CDR3 is TGTGCCACCAGTCGCTACGAGCAGTACTTC. It specifies CATSRYEQYF.

By its share, this clone is medium-sized. The chain joins TRBV6-5 to TRBJ2-7; D remains unclear. This CDR3 has 14 amino acids. Germline values: CDR1 MNHEY, CDR2 SVGAGI. The ends were cut back, 2 bases at V and 3 bases at J, with 11 bases in the middle. Here the CDR3 reads CASSYRPGSYEQYF. In nucleotides, the CDR3 is TGTGCCAGCAGTTACCGCCCGGGCAGCTACGAGCAGTACTTC.